Below, one TCR beta chain is given with its context. The data were taken from a study of T cell changes during pregnancy in multiple sclerosis. The CDR3 spans 16 residues. The V gene's germline CDR1 is SGDLS and CDR2 YYNGEE. V trimming: 0 bases; J trimming: 3 bases; junction bases outside the gene matches: 5. TCRdb's table, derived via immunoSEQ multiplex PCR, lists solely in-frame clones and lacks some. The top ten hold around 5.6% of the sample, which has fewer than 55,000 clones, roughly 91% seen once. This chain uses TRBV9 with TRBJ2-1; 8 bases match TRBD2. This receptor was identified in a female donor in good health, enrolled as a control in a pregnancy study. The sample here was CD8+ T cells from peripheral blood mononuclear cells, taken after pregnancy. The chain's CDR3 is CASSVGISGDYNEQFF. The CDR3 DNA is TGTGCCAGCAGCGTAGGTATTAGCGGGGACTACAATGAGCAGTTCTTC.